Following are 24 T cell receptor beta chains from one sample sequenced in a study of T cells in Graves' hyperthyroidism and ophthalmopathy. Using RNA transcripts as the source, TCR beta CDR3 regions were amplified. First-round RT-PCR with HTBI primers amplified the TCR CDR3 region. From the multiplex PCR reads, TCRdb called clonotypes with MiXCR, one entry per CDR3 protein. The sample includes 700,000 to 950,000 distinct CDR3 sequences, around 40% of them seen just once. Sequenced input: blood. These receptors were collected from a woman aged 40 to 49 with Graves' hyperthyroidism.

With regard to this clonotype: This may be a read error, as it is one base from a much larger clone. The CDR3 DNA follows: TGTGCCAGCAGCCCCTCGGGGACTAGTAATCAAGGGACCCAGTACTTC. Translating it yields CASSPSGTSNQGTQYF. The V and J genes are TRBV7-9 and TRBJ2-5, with 8 bases fitting TRBD2. This CDR3 is built from 16 residues. CDR1 and CDR2 (germline): SEHNR, FQNEAQ (reference sequence).

This clonotype showed up just once. DNA of the CDR3: TGTGCCAGCAGCGTAGCCGGGACAGCGGGCGAAAAACTGTTTTTT. Its protein is CASSVAGTAGEKLFF. V is TRBV5-8 and J is TRBJ1-4; 7 nucleotides line up with TRBD1. The CDR3 loop spans 15 amino acids. Germline loops: CDR1 SGHTS, CDR2 YDEGEE. J gave up 8 bases and V 4 bases, and 11 bases lay outside the gene matches.

On this clonotype itself: This may arise from a read error, as a much more abundant clone is one base away. The gene calls are TRBV20-1 and TRBJ1-5; no definite D call. CDR1 DFQATT and CDR2 SNEGSKA come from the germline V gene (reference sequence). V lost 6 bases and J 3 bases, leaving 18 bases between the germline ends. The CDR3 is made up of 15 amino acids. The CDR3 is CSAPVVVGINQPQHF. Here the CDR3 DNA reads TGCAGTGCCCCTGTTGTGGTGGGGATCAATCAGCCCCAGCATTTT.

The chain joins TRBV20-1 to TRBJ2-3; the D call may be TRBD1 or TRBD2 (5 bases each). The V end lost 8 bases, the J end lost 6 bases, and 18 bases lay between the germline ends. The CDR3 runs to 13 residues. The germline V gene has CDR1 DFQATT and CDR2 SNEGSKA (reference sequence). The CDR3 sequence is CSTGRIGADTQYF. The CDR3 DNA sequence: TGCAGTACTGGCAGGATCGGGGCGGATACGCAGTATTTT.

This clonotype was seen ten or more times. The V call is TRBV10-3, the J call TRBJ2-6; D remains ambiguous. Germline CDR1 and CDR2: ENHRY and SYGVKD. V was clipped by 0 bases and J by 0 bases, with 6 bases between them. CDR3 length: 16 residues. The CDR3 nucleotides read TGTGCCATCAGTGAGTCGGGCCCCTCTGGGGCCAACGTCCTGACTTTC. Its translation is CAISESGPSGANVLTF.

The V and J genes are TRBV20-1 and TRBJ2-5; D uncertain. The CDR3 spans 13 residues. V was pared by 4 bases and J by 3 bases, with 12 bases between. Germline loops: CDR1 DFQATT, CDR2 SNEGSKA (reference sequence). CDR3 DNA: TGCAGTGCTATCCGGACCCCCGAAGAGACCCAGTACTTC. Translating it yields CSAIRTPEETQYF.

This clonotype occurred many times. V is TRBV7-2 and J is TRBJ1-2; possible D gene TRBD1, 5 bases. Looked up from germline, CDR1 is SGHTA and CDR2 is FQGNSA. The CDR3 covers 16 residues. V lost 3 bases to trimming and J lost 4 bases, with 18 bases between them. The DNA for the CDR3 is TGTGCCAGCAGCTTGGAAAGCGCAGGGAGAGGCTATGGCTACACCTTC. Translating gives CASSLESAGRGYGYTF.

Ten or more counts support this clonotype. The V and J genes are TRBV20-1 and TRBJ2-5, with TRBD2 as a possible D gene (6 bases). CDR3 length: 12 amino acids. Trimming took 8 bases from V and 5 from J, leaving 15 bases between them. Germline assignment: CDR1 DFQATT and CDR2 SNEGSKA (reference sequence). CDR3 DNA sequence: TGCAGTAAACCGGGGGTCGGGGAGACCCAGTACTTC. As protein: CSKPGVGETQYF.

V and J are TRBV12-3 or TRBV12-4 and TRBJ1-1; the D is unclear. CDR3 length equals 13 residues. V was clipped by 5 bases and J by 4 bases, with 11 bases between them. The CDR3 nucleotides are TGTGCCAGCAGTACCCCCGGGTTCACTGAAGCTTTCTTT. Its translation is CASSTPGFTEAFF.

The table lists this clonotype with many counts. The J gene is TRBJ1-4, the V gene TRBV20-1; possible D gene TRBD1, 5 bases. The CDR3 loop spans 15 amino acids. Germline V gene lookup returns CDR1 DFQATT and CDR2 SNEGSKA (reference sequence). V was shortened by 1 base and J by 9 bases, with 18 bases between the two germline ends. The CDR3 sequence: CSARGGGDQGQKLFF. DNA for the CDR3: TGCAGTGCTAGAGGCGGAGGGGACCAAGGGCAAAAACTGTTTTTT.

In this sample, this clonotype turned up many times. The chain recombines TRBV4-3 with TRBJ1-2; no firm D call. This CDR3 comprises 14 residues. Trimming shortened V by 1 base and J by 9 bases, and 15 bases separated the two germline ends. Per germline, CDR1 LGHNA and CDR2 YSLEER. The CDR3 reads CASSQGPIYVSYTF. The DNA of the CDR3 is TGCGCCAGCAGCCAAGGACCGATATATGTGAGCTACACCTTC.

This clonotype was counted many times. The chain combines TRBV12-3 or TRBV12-4 with TRBJ1-2; D is unresolved. V gave up 1 base and J gave up 6 bases, with 9 bases separating them. The CDR3 loop spans 13 amino acids. The CDR3 DNA is TGTGCCAGCAGTTTAGGCGGGCAGGATGGCTACACCTTC. The encoded protein is CASSLGGQDGYTF.

This clonotype has only a few counts. CDR3: CASSQGYADTEAFF. In nucleotides, the CDR3 is TGCGCCAGCAGCCAAGGCTATGCGGACACTGAAGCTTTCTTT. The chain combines TRBV4-3 with TRBJ1-1, with unresolved D. Germline V lookup: CDR1 LGHNA, CDR2 YSLEER. This CDR3 has 14 residues. V dropped 1 base and J dropped 3 bases, with 9 bases sitting between them.

The chain joins TRBV29-1 to TRBJ2-2; weak D call: TRBD1 (6 bases). In germline, CDR1 is SQVTM, CDR2 ANQGSEA. The CDR3 has 14 residues. V lost 7 bases and J lost 1, with 13 bases in between. CDR3 DNA: TGCAGCGCAAATACGGGACAGAACACCGGGGAGCTGTTTTTT. Translating gives CSANTGQNTGELFF.

V usage is TRBV7-2 and J usage is TRBJ1-5; a weak D match, TRBD1 (6 bases). Trimming removed 5 bases from V and 11 bases from J, with 25 bases in between. Germline CDR1 and CDR2: SGHTA and FQGNSA. The CDR3 totals 16 residues. The CDR3 sequence is CASSTGLAGGRETQHF. CDR3 sequence (DNA): TGTGCCAGCAGCACGGGACTAGCGGGGGGGCGAGAGACCCAGCATTTT.

This clonotype turned up a few times. The V call is TRBV6-2 or TRBV6-3, the J call TRBJ1-2; the match to TRBD1 covers 7 bases. Losses at the gene ends were 8 bases for V and 7 bases for J; bases not matched to a gene: 13. The germline gives CDR1 MNHEY, CDR2 SVGEGT. This CDR3 contains 14 residues. The CDR3 reads CASVQRTGVGGYTF. CDR3 DNA: TGTGCCAGCGTCCAGAGGACAGGAGTGGGTGGCTACACCTTC.

This clonotype was detected a few times. The chain combines TRBV6-5 with TRBJ1-2; D possibly corresponds to TRBD1 (5 bases). Germline V gives CDR1 MNHEY, CDR2 SVGAGI. This CDR3 has 14 amino acids. Trimming left V 6 bases short and J 7 bases short, with 18 bases between. CDR3 protein: CASRIGVRVGGYTF. The DNA of the CDR3 is TGTGCCAGCAGAATAGGGGTCAGGGTAGGTGGCTACACCTTC.

In its sample, this clonotype was seen a few times. The V and J genes are TRBV4-3 and TRBJ1-1; D may be TRBD1 (5 bases). Germline V gene data show CDR1 as LGHNA and CDR2 as YSLEER. The V end lost 1 base, the J end lost 3 bases, and 12 bases lay between the germline ends. The CDR3 length is 15 residues. CDR3 DNA: TGCGCCAGCAGCCAAGTTGACTGGGGGGACACTGAAGCTTTCTTT. Its protein product is CASSQVDWGDTEAFF.

The rearrangement uses TRBV7-9 and TRBJ1-2, with D tentatively TRBD1 (6 bases). Trimming removed 4 bases at V and 4 bases at J, with 19 bases between. There are 16 residues in the CDR3. The germline gives CDR1 SEHNR, CDR2 FQNEAQ (reference sequence). Here the CDR3 reads CASSWGQGLAVYGYTF. The CDR3 DNA reads TGTGCCAGCAGCTGGGGGCAGGGACTGGCTGTCTATGGCTACACCTTC. The full variable domain, with the rest looked up from reference TRBV7-9 and TRBJ1-2, is DTGVSQNPRHKITKRGQNVTFRCDPISEHNRLYWYRQTLGQGPEFLTYFQNEAQLEKSRLLSDRFSAERPKGSFSTLEIQRTEQGDSAMYLCASSWGQGLAVYGYTFGSGTRLTVV.

This clonotype appeared a few times. The genes are TRBV4-1 and TRBJ1-3, with D possibly TRBD1 on 6 matching bases. Germline CDR1 reads MGHRA; CDR2 reads YSYEKL. V was trimmed by 0 bases and J by 8 bases, leaving 14 bases between them. CDR3 size: 15 residues. CDR3 residues: CASSQESTGSYTIYF. The CDR3 DNA is TGCGCCAGCAGCCAAGAAAGCACAGGGAGCTACACCATATATTTT.

The chain links TRBV2 to TRBJ1-1; D unclear. Trimming pared 0 bases from V and 3 bases from J, leaving 8 bases between. CDR1 SNHLY and CDR2 FYNNEI come from the germline V gene. The CDR3 sequence is 14 residues long. CDR3 DNA: TGTGCCAGCAGTGAAGCGTCTCGTCACACTGAAGCTTTCTTT. Translation gives CASSEASRHTEAFF.

V gene TRBV20-1 combines with J gene TRBJ2-5; no firm D call. V lost 3 bases, J lost 2 bases, and 13 bases lay in between. The CDR3 sequence is 14 residues long. Per the germline V gene, CDR1 is DFQATT and CDR2 is SNEGSKA (reference sequence). The CDR3 DNA reads as TGCAGTGCTAGTACCAGTGGGGAACAAGAGACCCAGTACTTC. Encoded protein: CSASTSGEQETQYF.

To note about this clonotype: This likely comes from a read error, as the CDR3 has no conserved phenylalanine or tryptophan at its end. CDR3 amino acids: CASSRGGSSYEQYL. The CDR3 DNA sequence: TGTGCCAGCAGCCGGGGAGGGAGCTCCTACGAGCAGTACCTC. The gene calls are TRBV11-2 and TRBJ2-7; 7 bases line up with TRBD2. The CDR3 is made up of 14 amino acids. The V gene's germline CDR1 is SGHAT and CDR2 FQNNGV. V trimming: 5 bases; J trimming: 0 bases; junction bases outside the gene matches: 4.

A word on this clonotype: A clone one base away is much larger, so this may be a read error. The chain recombines TRBV7-9 with TRBJ1-1; tentatively, D is TRBD1 (6 bases). Trimming left V 5 bases short and J 3 bases short, with 13 bases between. Germline values: CDR1 SEHNR, CDR2 FQNEAQ (reference sequence). This CDR3 contains 14 residues. The CDR3 bases are TGTGCCAGCAGCCCAGCAGGGGTCTACACTGAAGCTTTCTTT. Protein sequence: CASSPAGVYTEAFF.